A single sample is the source of the 30 T cell receptor beta chains below, sequenced in a study of blood T cell repertoires in COVID-19. Assay used: immunoSEQ multiplex PCR; TCRdb lists only in-frame clones, some missing. Of tens of thousands of clones listed, approximately 90% are singletons. Sequenced: peripheral blood. These TCRs come from a man at least 80 years old with acute or convalescent COVID-19.

The CDR3 nucleotides read TGCGCCAGCAGCTTGGCCGGGACAGGGTTTTCACCCCTCCACTTT. Protein: CASSLAGTGFSPLHF. The chain links TRBV5-1 to TRBJ1-6; 9 bases fit TRBD1. Losses at the gene ends were 0 bases for V and 9 bases for J; bases not matched to a gene: 4. The CDR3 has 15 residues. CDR1 and CDR2 (germline): SGHRS, YFSETQ. The complete variable domain, with remaining parts taken from reference TRBV5-1 and TRBJ1-6, reads KAGVTQTPRYLIKTRGQQVTLSCSPISGHRSVSWYQQTPGQGLQFLFEYFSETQRNKGNFPGRFSGRQFSNSRSEMNVSTLELGDSALYLCASSLAGTGFSPLHFGNGTRLTVT.

This clone occurred a few times. DNA of the CDR3: TGTGCCAGCAGAGGGGGGAACACTGAAGCTTTCTTT. Residues: CASRGGNTEAFF. The chain recombines TRBV25-1 with TRBJ1-1; perhaps TRBD1 as D (6 bases). Germline values: CDR1 MGHDK, CDR2 SYGVNS. CDR3 length equals 12 residues. V was trimmed by 6 bases and J by 1 base, leaving 6 bases between them.

This chain links TRBV5-1 with TRBJ2-3; the match to TRBD2 covers 10 bases. J gave up 5 bases and V 3 bases, and 12 bases lay outside the gene matches. The germline gives CDR1 SGHRS, CDR2 YFSETQ. The CDR3 spans 17 residues. CDR3 in amino acids: CASSSLGIAGGGDTQYF. The CDR3 region has the DNA TGCGCCAGCAGCTCGCTCGGGATAGCGGGGGGAGGAGATACGCAGTATTTT.

The chain carries TRBV6-6 and TRBJ1-2; possible D gene TRBD1, 6 bases. Trimming took 2 bases from V and 8 from J, leaving 12 bases between them. The germline gives CDR1 MNHNY, CDR2 SVGAGI (reference sequence). This CDR3 has 13 residues. The CDR3, as DNA: TGTGCCAGCAGTTACGGGGGGGGGCAGGGCTACACCTTC. The encoded protein is CASSYGGGQGYTF.

This clone was counted a single time. The chain combines TRBV2 with TRBJ1-4, with a tentative D call TRBD1 (5 bases). Per the germline V gene, CDR1 is SNHLY and CDR2 is FYNNEI. The CDR3 consists of 13 residues. Deletions cut 4 bases from V and 11 bases from J, with 14 bases between. CDR3 bases: TGTGCCAGCAGTGCCGGACACCTCATTAAACTGTTTTTT. Its translation is CASSAGHLIKLFF.

V and J are TRBV23-1 and TRBJ1-2; 7 bases line up with TRBD1. TRBV23-1 is recorded as an ORF, its role being uncertain. CDR3 length equals 14 residues. Trimming took 3 bases from V and 3 from J; bases not matched to a gene: 4. The CDR3 bases are TGCGCCAGCAGTCATCCAGACAGGGACTATGGCTACACCTTC. Residues: CASSHPDRDYGYTF.

The chain employs TRBV27 and TRBJ2-1; tentatively, D is TRBD1 (6 bases). The CDR3 totals 14 residues. In germline, CDR1 is MNHEY, CDR2 SMNVEV (reference sequence). Between the trimmed V and J ends, which lost 6 bases and 5 bases, there was a span of 14 bases. CDR3 sequence: CASRQGMTDNEQFF. In DNA, the CDR3 is TGTGCCAGCAGGCAGGGGATGACCGACAATGAGCAGTTCTTC.

This clone showed up just once. This sequence joins TRBV6-2 or TRBV6-3 and TRBJ1-6, with TRBD1 identical over 8 bases. The V gene's germline CDR1 is MNHEY and CDR2 SVGEGT. The CDR3 totals 14 residues. V lost 5 bases, J lost 7 bases, and 4 bases stayed unmatched. CDR3 DNA: TGTGCCAGCAGTGCGACAGGGGAAAATTCACCCCTCCACTTT. This sequence encodes CASSATGENSPLHF.

The chain links TRBV4-1 to TRBJ1-2; 8 nucleotides match TRBD1. This CDR3 contains 16 residues. Germline CDR1 is MGHRA and CDR2 is YSYEKL. The trim removed 1 base at V and 8 bases at J, leaving 12 bases unmatched. The CDR3 DNA follows: TGCGCCAGCAGCCAAGGATTTGGCCAGGGGGCAGGAGGCTACACCTTC. Its protein is CASSQGFGQGAGGYTF.

The chain is built from TRBV27 and TRBJ1-2; D possibly corresponds to TRBD1 (6 bases). Germline-derived CDR1 and CDR2 are MNHEY and SMNVEV (reference sequence). V gave up 5 bases and J gave up 1 base, with 14 bases separating them. This CDR3 has 15 residues. CDR3 DNA sequence: TGTGCCAGCAGTCTAGCGGGACACCATAACTATGGCTACACCTTC. This encodes CASSLAGHHNYGYTF.

This rearrangement joins TRBV30 to TRBJ2-6; a weak D match, TRBD1 (5 bases). Trimming took off 0 bases at V and 4 bases at J, with 13 bases between the two ends. The length of the CDR3 is 16 residues. Germline V gives CDR1 GTSNPN, CDR2 SVGIG (reference sequence). CDR3 protein: CAWSVRTAGGANVLTF. The CDR3 DNA is TGTGCCTGGAGTGTAAGGACGGCAGGGGGGGCCAACGTCCTGACTTTC.

J is TRBJ1-3 and V is TRBV10-1; D might be TRBD1 (6 bases). The CDR3 has 15 residues. Germline V gene lookup returns CDR1 WNHNN and CDR2 SYGVQD (reference sequence). V lost 3 bases and J 0 bases, leaving 9 bases between the germline ends. This CDR3 reads CASSEGTSSGNTIYF. CDR3 nucleotides: TGCGCCAGCAGTGAAGGGACATCCTCTGGAAACACCATATATTTT.

V and J are TRBV6-5 and TRBJ2-7, with 7 positions matching TRBD2. V was clipped by 7 bases and J by 5 bases; unmatched bases: 11. Germline lookup yields CDR1 MNHEY and CDR2 SVGAGI. The CDR3 sequence is 14 residues long. The CDR3 is CASTAPGRVDEQYF. CDR3 sequence (DNA): TGTGCCAGCACCGCACCGGGGAGGGTCGACGAGCAGTACTTC.

This clone was recorded a few times. The genes are TRBV19 and TRBJ1-6; 8 bases align to TRBD1. This CDR3 has 13 residues. V was clipped by 7 bases and J by 9 bases; unmatched bases: 5. Germline CDR1 and CDR2: LNHDA and SQIVND (reference sequence). CDR3 in DNA: TGTGCCAGTACCGGACAGGGCGGTTCACCCCTCCACTTT. As protein: CASTGQGGSPLHF.

The V gene is TRBV5-1, the J gene TRBJ1-6; 10 positions agree with TRBD1. From germline, CDR1 is SGHRS and CDR2 YFSETQ. Trimming removed 7 bases from V and 7 bases from J; junction bases left unmatched: 5. The length of the CDR3 is 14 residues. CDR3 sequence: CASRQGAENSPLHF. CDR3 bases: TGCGCCAGCCGACAGGGGGCCGAAAATTCACCCCTCCACTTT.

The V and J genes are TRBV10-1 and TRBJ2-3; D might be TRBD2 (5 bases). Germline V gives CDR1 WNHNN, CDR2 SYGVQD (reference sequence). The CDR3 runs 14 residues. Trimming shortened V by 5 bases and J by 10 bases, and 19 bases separated the two germline ends. In DNA, the CDR3 is TGCGCCAGCAGTCCCCAGGTCTCTGTCGGGGCGCAGTATTTT. Its protein is CASSPQVSVGAQYF.

This chain connects TRBV28 to TRBJ2-7; D may be TRBD2 (6 bases). V lost 3 bases to trimming and J lost 8 bases, with 17 bases between them. Per the germline V gene, CDR1 is MDHEN and CDR2 is SYDVKM. The CDR3 covers 14 residues. CDR3 loop: CASSFIRARGKQYF. The CDR3 DNA reads as TGTGCCAGCAGTTTTATTAGGGCGCGGGGTAAGCAGTACTTC.

This chain uses TRBV18 with TRBJ1-5; 10 bases align to TRBD1. This CDR3 spans 15 amino acids. Per germline, CDR1 KGHSH and CDR2 LQKENI. V was clipped by 1 base and J by 7 bases; unmatched bases: 4. The CDR3 is CASSPQTGGYQPQHF. As DNA, the CDR3 is TGTGCCAGCTCACCACAGACAGGGGGCTACCAGCCCCAGCATTTT.

The rearrangement links TRBV7-2 to TRBJ1-2; 11 bases are a match to TRBD1. The CDR3 totals 15 residues. V gave up 4 bases and J gave up 7 bases; unmatched junction bases: 8. Germline lookup yields CDR1 SGHTA and CDR2 FQGNSA. In nucleotides, the CDR3 is TGTGCCAGCAGCTCCCCGGACAGGGGGCGAGTTGGCTACACCTTC. This translates into CASSSPDRGRVGYTF.

The chain recombines TRBV29-1 with TRBJ2-5; no firm D call. The germline CDR1 and CDR2 sequences are SQVTM and ANQGSEA. Deletions cut 8 bases from V and 2 bases from J, with 12 bases between. The CDR3 covers 12 residues. CDR3 protein: CSQKTAQETQYF. The CDR3 DNA is TGCAGCCAAAAGACTGCACAAGAGACCCAGTACTTC.

The sample holds a few counts of this clone. The CDR3 reads CASSVSLGLQGVLSSQPQHF. CDR3 DNA: TGTGCCAGCAGTGTCTCCCTGGGGCTACAGGGGGTACTATCTAGTCAGCCCCAGCATTTT. The chain is built from TRBV6-1 and TRBJ1-5; 8 bases line up with TRBD1. Trimming took 4 bases from V and 6 from J; bases not matched to a gene: 23. Germline-derived CDR1 and CDR2 are MNHNS and SASEGT. The CDR3 covers 20 residues.

The J gene is TRBJ2-5, the V gene TRBV7-9; a weak D match, TRBD2 (7 bases). The CDR3 is 13 residues long. V was shortened by 5 bases and J by 5 bases, with 12 bases between the two germline ends. Germline V gene sequence: CDR1 SEHNR, CDR2 FQNEAQ (reference sequence). The CDR3 loop reads CASSVEGGETQYF. CDR3 nucleotides: TGTGCCAGCAGCGTGGAGGGGGGGGAGACCCAGTACTTC.

The rearrangement uses TRBV15 and TRBJ1-2; D is unresolved. The V gene lost 1 base and the J gene lost 4 bases, with 10 bases spanning the gap. The CDR3 length is 14 residues. The germline gives CDR1 LNHNV, CDR2 YYDKDF (reference sequence). The CDR3 is CATSRGGDGYGYTF. Here the CDR3 DNA reads TGTGCCACCAGCAGAGGTGGAGACGGCTATGGCTACACCTTC. Complete variable domain (other parts from reference TRBV15 and TRBJ1-2): DAMVIQNPRYQVTQFGKPVTLSCSQTLNHNVMYWYQQKSSQAPKLLFHYYDKDFNNEADTPDNFQSRRPNTSFCFLDIRSPGLGDTAMYLCATSRGGDGYGYTFGSGTRLTVV.

J is TRBJ2-3 and V is TRBV9; D is uncertain. The V and J ends lost 0 bases and 1 base respectively, with 9 bases between them. CDR3 size: 15 residues. CDR1 SGDLS and CDR2 YYNGEE come from the germline V gene. The CDR3 DNA follows: TGTGCCAGCAGCGTAGGGAATCGGGGCACAGATACGCAGTATTTT. This gives the protein CASSVGNRGTDTQYF.

This clone was picked up one time. CDR3 amino acids: CASSPGWGDEKLFF. The CDR3 DNA reads as TGTGCCAGCAGCCCCGGTTGGGGGGATGAAAAACTGTTTTTT. V is TRBV3-1 (or the pseudogene TRBV3-2) and J is TRBJ1-4; possibly TRBD1 for D (5 bases). Germline CDR1 and CDR2: LGHDT and YNNKEL (reference sequence). V was shortened by 4 bases and J by 6 bases, with 12 bases between the two germline ends. The CDR3 extends over 14 amino acids.

CDR3 loop: CASSFARRTRLNTGELFF. CDR3 bases: TGTGCCAGCAGCTTCGCTAGGCGGACACGGTTGAACACCGGGGAGCTGTTTTTT. The gene calls are TRBV7-6 and TRBJ2-2; TRBD1 is a possible D gene (5 bases). The germline V and J ends were trimmed by 3 bases and 1 base, with 18 bases remaining between them. The CDR3 spans 18 residues. CDR1 SGHVS and CDR2 FNYEAQ come from the germline V gene. Looking up the rest from reference TRBV7-6 and TRBJ2-2 gives the full variable domain: GAGVSQSPRYKVTKRGQDVALRCDPISGHVSLYWYRQALGQGPEFLTYFNYEAQQDKSGLPNDRFSAERPEGSISTLTIQRTEQRDSAMYRCASSFARRTRLNTGELFFGEGSRLTVL.

This chain joins TRBV5-1 and TRBJ1-2, with a possible D match to TRBD1 (5 bases). Per germline, CDR1 SGHRS and CDR2 YFSETQ. The CDR3 extends over 15 amino acids. Trimming removed 2 bases at V and 6 bases at J, with 17 bases between. The CDR3 reads CASSFSSRTKNGYTF. The CDR3 nucleotides are TGCGCCAGCAGCTTTAGCAGTAGGACAAAGAATGGCTACACCTTC.

This clone was seen just once. The rearrangement joins TRBV11-1 to TRBJ1-1; perhaps TRBD1 as D (6 bases). Germline V gene sequence: CDR1 SGHAT, CDR2 FQDESV (reference sequence). This CDR3 region has 13 residues. V was cut by 1 base and J by 7 bases, with 10 bases left in between. The DNA for the CDR3 is TGTGCCAGCAGCTTAGTGGGGGCCATTGAAGCTTTCTTT. This translates into CASSLVGAIEAFF.

The chain has TRBV6-5 and TRBJ2-2; weak D call: TRBD1 (6 bases). Trimming shortened V by 6 bases and J by 8 bases, and 13 bases separated the two germline ends. The germline V gene has CDR1 MNHEY and CDR2 SVGAGI. This CDR3 is built from 13 residues. CDR3 DNA: TGTGCCAGCAGGGGGGCGCGGAGGGGGGAGCTGTTTTTT. Translated: CASRGARRGELFF.

The CDR3 nucleotides are TGTGCCTGGCGTAACAGGGAGACCTCCTACGAGCAGTACTTC. This codes for CAWRNRETSYEQYF. V gene TRBV30 combines with J gene TRBJ2-7, with D perhaps matching TRBD1 (6 bases). CDR3 length equals 14 residues. Trimming took 5 bases from V and 0 from J, leaving 14 bases between them. The V gene's germline CDR1 is GTSNPN and CDR2 SVGIG (reference sequence).